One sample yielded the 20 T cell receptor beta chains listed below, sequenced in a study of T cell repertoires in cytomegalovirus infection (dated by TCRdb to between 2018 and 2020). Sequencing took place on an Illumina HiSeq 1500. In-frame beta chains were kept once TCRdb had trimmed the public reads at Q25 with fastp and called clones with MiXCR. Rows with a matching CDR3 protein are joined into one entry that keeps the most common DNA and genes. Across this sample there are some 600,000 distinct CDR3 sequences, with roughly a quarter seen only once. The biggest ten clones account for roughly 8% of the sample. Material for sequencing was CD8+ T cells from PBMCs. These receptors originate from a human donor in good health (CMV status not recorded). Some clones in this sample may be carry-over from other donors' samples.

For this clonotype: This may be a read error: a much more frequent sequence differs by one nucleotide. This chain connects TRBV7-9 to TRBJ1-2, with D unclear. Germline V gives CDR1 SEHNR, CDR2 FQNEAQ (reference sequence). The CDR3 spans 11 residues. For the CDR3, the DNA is TGTGCCAACAGCTTAGGTCAGGTTATCGCCTTC. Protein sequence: CANSLGQVIAF.

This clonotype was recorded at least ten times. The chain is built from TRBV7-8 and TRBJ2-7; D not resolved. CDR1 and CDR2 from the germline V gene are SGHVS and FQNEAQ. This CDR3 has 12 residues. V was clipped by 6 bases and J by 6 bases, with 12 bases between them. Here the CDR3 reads CASREFGGEQYF. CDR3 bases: TGTGCCAGCAGAGAGTTCGGCGGCGAGCAGTACTTC.

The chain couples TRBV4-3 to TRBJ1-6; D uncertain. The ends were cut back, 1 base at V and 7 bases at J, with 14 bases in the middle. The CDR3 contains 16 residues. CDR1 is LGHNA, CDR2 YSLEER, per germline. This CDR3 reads CASSQGRDLINSPLHF. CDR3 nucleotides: TGCGCCAGCAGCCAAGGCCGAGACCTCATCAATTCACCCCTCCACTTT.

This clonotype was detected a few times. In DNA, the CDR3 is TGTGCCAGCAGCCCCGTGGGGGGTTACAACATGAATGAGCAGTTCTTC. Translating it yields CASSPVGGYNMNEQFF. The V and J genes are TRBV7-9 and TRBJ2-1; D perhaps matches TRBD2 (6 bases). The CDR3 has 16 residues. Germline V CDR1 and CDR2: SEHNR, FQNEAQ (reference sequence). V lost 5 bases and J 7 bases, leaving 21 bases between the germline ends.

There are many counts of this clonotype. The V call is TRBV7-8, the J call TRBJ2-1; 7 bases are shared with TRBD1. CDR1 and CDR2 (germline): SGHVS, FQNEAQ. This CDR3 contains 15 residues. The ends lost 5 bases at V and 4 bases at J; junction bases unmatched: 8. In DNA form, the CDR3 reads TGTGCCAGCAGCGCTGGGGACAGCATTTACAATGAGCAGTTCTTC. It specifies CASSAGDSIYNEQFF.

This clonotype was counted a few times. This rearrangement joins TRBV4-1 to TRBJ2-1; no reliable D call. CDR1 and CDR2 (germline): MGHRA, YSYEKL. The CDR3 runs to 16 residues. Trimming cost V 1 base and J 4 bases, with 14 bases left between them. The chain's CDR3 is CASSQVGPPLYNEQFF. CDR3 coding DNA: TGCGCCAGCAGCCAAGTGGGTCCCCCCCTTTACAATGAGCAGTTCTTC.

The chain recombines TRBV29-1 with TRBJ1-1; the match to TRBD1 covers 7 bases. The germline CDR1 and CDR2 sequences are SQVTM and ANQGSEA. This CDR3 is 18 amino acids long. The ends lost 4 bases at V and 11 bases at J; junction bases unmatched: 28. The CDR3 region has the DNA TGCAGCGTTGTTGGCCGGGAAAAAGGGGGCGTTGGATCGCGTGGGGCTTTCTTT. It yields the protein CSVVGREKGGVGSRGAFF.

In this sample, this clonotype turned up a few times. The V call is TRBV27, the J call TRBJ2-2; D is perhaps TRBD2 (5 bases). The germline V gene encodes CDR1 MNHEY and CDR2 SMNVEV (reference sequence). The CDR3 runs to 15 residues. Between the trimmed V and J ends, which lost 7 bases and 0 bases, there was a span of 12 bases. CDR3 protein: CASTFGIANTGELFF. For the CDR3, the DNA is TGTGCCAGCACATTCGGGATCGCGAACACCGGGGAGCTGTTTTTT.

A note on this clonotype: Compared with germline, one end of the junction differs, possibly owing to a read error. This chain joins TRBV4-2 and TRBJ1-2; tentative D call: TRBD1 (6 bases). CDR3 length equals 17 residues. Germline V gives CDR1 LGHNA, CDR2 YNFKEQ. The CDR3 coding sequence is TGTGCCAACAGCCAAGATGTGGAAAAGGGGGATTATTATGGCTACACCTTC. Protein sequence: CANSQDVEKGDYYGYTF.

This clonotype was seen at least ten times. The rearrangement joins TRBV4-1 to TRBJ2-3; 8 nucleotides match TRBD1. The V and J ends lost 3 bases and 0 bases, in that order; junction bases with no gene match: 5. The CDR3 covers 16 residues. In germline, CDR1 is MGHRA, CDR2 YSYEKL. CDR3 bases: TGCGCCAGCAGCCAGAGGACAGGGCGGAGCACAGATACGCAGTATTTT. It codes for CASSQRTGRSTDTQYF.

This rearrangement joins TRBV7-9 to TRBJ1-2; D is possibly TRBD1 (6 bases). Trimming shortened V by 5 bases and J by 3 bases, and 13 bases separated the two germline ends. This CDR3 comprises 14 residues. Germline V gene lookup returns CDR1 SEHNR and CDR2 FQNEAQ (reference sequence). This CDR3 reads CASSKKGGDYGYTF. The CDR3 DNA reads TGTGCCAGCAGCAAAAAGGGGGGCGACTATGGCTACACCTTC.

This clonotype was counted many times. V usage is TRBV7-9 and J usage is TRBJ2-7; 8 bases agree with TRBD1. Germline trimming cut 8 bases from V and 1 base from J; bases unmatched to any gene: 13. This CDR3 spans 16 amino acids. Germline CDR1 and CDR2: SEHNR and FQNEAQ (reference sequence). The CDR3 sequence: CASSRGQGLHSYEQYV. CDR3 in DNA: TGTGCCAGCTCGCGAGGACAGGGTCTTCATTCCTACGAGCAGTACGTC.

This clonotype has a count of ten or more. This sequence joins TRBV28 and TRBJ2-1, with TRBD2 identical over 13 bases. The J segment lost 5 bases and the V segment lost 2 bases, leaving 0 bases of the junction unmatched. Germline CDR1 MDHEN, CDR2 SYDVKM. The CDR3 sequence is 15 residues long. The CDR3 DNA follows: TGTGCCAGCAGTTTAGGACTAGCGGGGGACAATGAGCAGTTCTTC. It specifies CASSLGLAGDNEQFF.

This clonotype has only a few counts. The CDR3 nucleotides are TGTGCCATCAGTGAGACCGACAGGCTTAATGAAAAACTGTTTTTT. Encoded protein: CAISETDRLNEKLFF. This chain uses TRBV10-3 with TRBJ1-4; D might be TRBD1 (6 bases). The CDR3 is 15 amino acids. The V end was cut by 2 bases, the J end by 4 bases, with 11 bases between. The germline V gene has CDR1 ENHRY and CDR2 SYGVKD.

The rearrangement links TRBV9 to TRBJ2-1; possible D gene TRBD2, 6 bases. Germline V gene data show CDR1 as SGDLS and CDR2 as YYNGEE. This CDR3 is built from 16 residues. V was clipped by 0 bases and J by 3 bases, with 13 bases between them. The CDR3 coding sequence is TGTGCCAGCAGCGTAGTCGCGGCTAGCGACTACAATGAGCAGTTCTTC. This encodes CASSVVAASDYNEQFF. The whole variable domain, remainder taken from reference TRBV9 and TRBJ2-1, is DSGVTQTPKHLITATGQRVTLRCSPRSGDLSVYWYQQSLDQGLQFLIQYYNGEERAKGNILERFSAQQFPDLHSELNLSSLELGDSALYFCASSVVAASDYNEQFFGPGTRLTVL.

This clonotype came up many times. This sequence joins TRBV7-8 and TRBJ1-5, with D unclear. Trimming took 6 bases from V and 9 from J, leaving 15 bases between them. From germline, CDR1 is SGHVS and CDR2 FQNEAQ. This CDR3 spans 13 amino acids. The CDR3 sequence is CASSPTAIRPQHF. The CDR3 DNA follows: TGTGCCAGCAGTCCAACAGCTATACGGCCCCAGCATTTT.

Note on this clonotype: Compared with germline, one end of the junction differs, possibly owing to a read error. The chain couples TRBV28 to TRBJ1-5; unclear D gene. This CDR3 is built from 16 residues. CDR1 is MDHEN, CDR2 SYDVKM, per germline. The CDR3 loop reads CANSPYSSLGNQPQHF. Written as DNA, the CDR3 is TGTGCCAACAGTCCTTACAGTTCCCTTGGCAATCAGCCCCAGCATTTT. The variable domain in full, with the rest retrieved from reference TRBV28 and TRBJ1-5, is DVKVTQSSRYLVKRTGEKVFLECVQDMDHENMFWYRQDPGLGLRLIYFSYDVKMKEKGDIPEGYSVSREKKERFSLILESASTNQTSMYLCANSPYSSLGNQPQHFGDGTRLSIL.

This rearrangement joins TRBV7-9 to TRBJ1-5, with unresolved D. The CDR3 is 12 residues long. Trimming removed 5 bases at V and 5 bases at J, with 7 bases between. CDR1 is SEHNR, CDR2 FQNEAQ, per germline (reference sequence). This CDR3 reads CASSHRYQPQHF. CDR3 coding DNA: TGTGCCAGCAGCCACCGATATCAGCCCCAGCATTTT.

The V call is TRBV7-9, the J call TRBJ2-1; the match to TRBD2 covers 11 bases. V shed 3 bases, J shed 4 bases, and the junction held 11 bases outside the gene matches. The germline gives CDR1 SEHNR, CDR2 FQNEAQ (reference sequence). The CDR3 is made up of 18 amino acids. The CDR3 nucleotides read TGTGCCAGCAGCTTTAACGCGCGACTAGCGGGACCTTACAATGAGCAGTTCTTC. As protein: CASSFNARLAGPYNEQFF. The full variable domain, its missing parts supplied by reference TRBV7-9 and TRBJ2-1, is DTGVSQNPRHKITKRGQNVTFRCDPISEHNRLYWYRQTLGQGPEFLTYFQNEAQLEKSRLLSDRFSAERPKGSFSTLEIQRTEQGDSAMYLCASSFNARLAGPYNEQFFGPGTRLTVL.

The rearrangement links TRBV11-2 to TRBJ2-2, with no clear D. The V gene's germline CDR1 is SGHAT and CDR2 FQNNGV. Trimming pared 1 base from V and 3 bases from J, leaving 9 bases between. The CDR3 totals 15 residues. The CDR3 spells CASSLGVAHTGELFF. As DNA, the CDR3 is TGTGCCAGCAGCTTAGGCGTAGCACACACCGGGGAGCTGTTTTTT. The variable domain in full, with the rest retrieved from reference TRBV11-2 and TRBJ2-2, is EAGVAQSPRYKIIEKRQSVAFWCNPISGHATLYWYQQILGQGPKLLIQFQNNGVVDDSQLPKDRFSAERLKGVDSTLKIQPAKLEDSAVYLCASSLGVAHTGELFFGEGSRLTVL.